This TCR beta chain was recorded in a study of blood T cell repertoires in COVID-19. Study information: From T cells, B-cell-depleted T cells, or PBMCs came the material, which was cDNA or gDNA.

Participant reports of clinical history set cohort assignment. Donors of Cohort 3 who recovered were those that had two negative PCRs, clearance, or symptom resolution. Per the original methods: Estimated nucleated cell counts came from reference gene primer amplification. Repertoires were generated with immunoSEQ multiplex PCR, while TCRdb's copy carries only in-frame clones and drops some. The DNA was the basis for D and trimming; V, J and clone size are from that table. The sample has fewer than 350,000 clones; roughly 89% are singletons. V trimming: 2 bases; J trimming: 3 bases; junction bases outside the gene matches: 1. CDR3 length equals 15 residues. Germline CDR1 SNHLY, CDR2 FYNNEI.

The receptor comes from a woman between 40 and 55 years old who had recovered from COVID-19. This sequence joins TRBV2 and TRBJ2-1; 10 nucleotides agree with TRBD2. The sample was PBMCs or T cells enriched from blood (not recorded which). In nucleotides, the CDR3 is TGTGCCAGCAGTGAACTAGCGGGAGACTACAATGAGCAGTTCTTC. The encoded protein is CASSELAGDYNEQFF.